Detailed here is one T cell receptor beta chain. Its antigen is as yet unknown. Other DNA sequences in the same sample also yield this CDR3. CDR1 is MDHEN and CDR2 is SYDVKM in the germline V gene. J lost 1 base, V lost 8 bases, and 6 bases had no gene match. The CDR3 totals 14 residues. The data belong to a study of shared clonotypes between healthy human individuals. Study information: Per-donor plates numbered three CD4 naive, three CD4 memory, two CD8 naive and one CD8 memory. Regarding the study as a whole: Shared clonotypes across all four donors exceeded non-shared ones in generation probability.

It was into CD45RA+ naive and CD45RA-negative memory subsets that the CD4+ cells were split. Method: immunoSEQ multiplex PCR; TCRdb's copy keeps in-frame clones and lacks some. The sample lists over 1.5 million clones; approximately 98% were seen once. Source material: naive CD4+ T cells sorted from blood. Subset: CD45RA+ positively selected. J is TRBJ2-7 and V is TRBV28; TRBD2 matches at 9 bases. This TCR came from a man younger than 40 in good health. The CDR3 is CASGTSGSSYEQYF. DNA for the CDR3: TGTGCCAGCGGTACTAGCGGGTCGTCCTACGAGCAGTACTTC. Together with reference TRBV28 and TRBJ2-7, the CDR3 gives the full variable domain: DVKVTQSSRYLVKRTGEKVFLECVQDMDHENMFWYRQDPGLGLRLIYFSYDVKMKEKGDIPEGYSVSREKKERFSLILESASTNQTSMYLCASGTSGSSYEQYFGPGTRLTVT.